Presented here are 13 T cell receptor beta chains from one specimen sequenced in a study of cytomegalovirus exposure and HLA in healthy donors. 60 Vbeta and 13 Jbeta primers were used in PCR. Generated by immunoSEQ multiplex PCR, the TCRdb table keeps only in-frame clones and is missing some. The table lists about 130,000 clones, roughly 70% of them singletons. The sequencing input was PBMCs. These receptors all come from a man younger than 45 in good health and CMV-seronegative.

This clone was picked up a small number of times. This chain joins TRBV5-6 and TRBJ1-5, with 10 bases aligning to TRBD1. The CDR3 is 13 amino acids. Trimming at V came to 4 bases and at J to 9 bases, leaving 4 bases not matched to a gene. Germline lookup yields CDR1 SGHDT and CDR2 YYEEEE. Here the CDR3 DNA reads TGTGCCAGCAGCGGCCGGGACAGGGGGCCCCAGCATTTT. Its protein is CASSGRDRGPQHF.

The V and J genes are TRBV2 and TRBJ2-5, with 7 positions matching TRBD2. The CDR3 length is 14 residues. Germline CDR1 reads SNHLY; CDR2 reads FYNNEI. The trim removed 6 bases at V and 4 bases at J, leaving 8 bases unmatched. Here the CDR3 DNA reads TGTGCCAGCAGCGCCATTACGGGGGGAGAGACCCAGTACTTC. Protein: CASSAITGGETQYF.

V gene TRBV5-8 combines with J gene TRBJ2-5; TRBD1 matches at 8 bases. The CDR3 sequence is 16 residues long. After removal of 4 bases from V and 1 base from J, the junction contained 9 bases not matched to a gene. The V gene's germline CDR1 is SGHTS and CDR2 YDEGEE. CDR3 DNA sequence: TGTGCCAGCAGCGAACGACCCAGGGGGCCCCAAGAGACCCAGTACTTC. Encoded protein: CASSERPRGPQETQYF.

The chain combines TRBV28 with TRBJ2-7; D perhaps matches TRBD1 (5 bases). V was shortened by 2 bases and J by 4 bases, with 15 bases between the two germline ends. Per germline, CDR1 MDHEN and CDR2 SYDVKM. The CDR3 covers 15 residues. The CDR3 reads CASSLPLDRQYEQYF. CDR3 DNA: TGTGCCAGCAGTTTACCTCTCGACAGACAGTACGAGCAGTACTTC. The whole variable domain, filled in from reference TRBV28 and TRBJ2-7, reads DVKVTQSSRYLVKRTGEKVFLECVQDMDHENMFWYRQDPGLGLRLIYFSYDVKMKEKGDIPEGYSVSREKKERFSLILESASTNQTSMYLCASSLPLDRQYEQYFGPGTRLTVT.

The chain links TRBV5-4 to TRBJ1-2, with 7 bases aligning to TRBD1. CDR1 and CDR2 (germline): SGHNT, YYREEE (reference sequence). V lost 4 bases, J lost 9 bases, and 12 bases stayed unmatched. This CDR3 region has 14 residues. In DNA form, the CDR3 reads TGTGCCAGCAGCGTGGAGTGGGCAGGGGGTAGCTACACCTTC. Amino acid sequence: CASSVEWAGGSYTF.

The chain carries TRBV28 and TRBJ2-5, with D unresolved. V shed 5 bases and J shed 2 bases, with 12 bases lying between them. Germline CDR1 and CDR2: MDHEN and SYDVKM. The CDR3 runs to 14 residues. In DNA, the CDR3 is TGTGCCAGCAGTACCCCTCAGAATCAAGAGACCCAGTACTTC. It encodes CASSTPQNQETQYF.

The chain recombines TRBV9 with TRBJ2-6; 12 bases map to TRBD2. Trimming cost V 0 bases and J 0 bases; bases outside gene matches: 7. Germline-derived CDR1 and CDR2 are SGDLS and YYNGEE. The CDR3 is 20 residues long. The DNA of the CDR3 is TGTGCCAGCAGCGTAGAGGGGACTAGCGGGTCCGCCTCTGGGGCCAACGTCCTGACTTTC. Protein product: CASSVEGTSGSASGANVLTF.

The chain couples TRBV7-3 to TRBJ2-1; tentatively, D is TRBD1 (7 bases). Germline loops: CDR1 SGHTA, CDR2 FQGTGA. Trimming stripped 4 bases from V and 8 bases from J, with 15 bases between. This CDR3 is built from 14 residues. This CDR3 reads CASSSGGGRDEQFF. The CDR3 nucleotides read TGTGCCAGCAGCTCCGGAGGGGGCCGGGATGAGCAGTTCTTC.

This chain connects TRBV7-9 to TRBJ1-2; TRBD1 matches 8 bases. The germline CDR1 and CDR2 sequences are SEHNR and FQNEAQ (reference sequence). V was pared by 4 bases and J by 6 bases, with 16 bases of the junction left unmatched. This CDR3 has 17 residues. The CDR3 spells CASSSLSQLTGANGYTF. For the CDR3, the DNA is TGTGCCAGCAGCTCCCTAAGCCAGTTGACAGGGGCAAATGGCTACACCTTC.

The V gene is TRBV6-1, the J gene TRBJ2-7; TRBD2 matches 8 bases. Germline V lookup: CDR1 MNHNS, CDR2 SASEGT. The CDR3 is made up of 14 amino acids. V lost 6 bases and J lost 4; bases outside the gene matches: 8. CDR3 nucleotide sequence: TGTGCCAGCAGCGCCGGGGGGGGGTTTTACGAGCAGTACTTC. Protein sequence: CASSAGGGFYEQYF.

This clone is a singleton in its sample. J is TRBJ2-7 and V is TRBV19; 8 bases agree with TRBD1. The CDR3 sequence is 15 residues long. Germline CDR1 is LNHDA and CDR2 is SQIVND (reference sequence). The junction had 4 bases not matched to a gene; V was cut back by 3 bases and J by 0 bases. CDR3 sequence (DNA): TGTGCCAGTAGTATCGAGCAGGGGGCCTCCTACGAGCAGTACTTC. This encodes CASSIEQGASYEQYF.

This clone was observed a few times. The chain employs TRBV27 and TRBJ1-1; D is ambiguous. Germline V CDR1 and CDR2: MNHEY, SMNVEV (reference sequence). Trimming took off 2 bases at V and 1 base at J, with 11 bases between the two ends. This CDR3 region has 15 residues. CDR3 sequence: CASSLEYVGNTEAFF. In nucleotides, the CDR3 is TGTGCCAGCAGTTTAGAGTACGTTGGGAACACTGAAGCTTTCTTT.

The rearrangement joins TRBV7-9 to TRBJ2-5; TRBD2 aligns across 7 bases. This CDR3 contains 19 residues. V lost 2 bases and J lost 3; bases outside the gene matches: 18. Per the germline V gene, CDR1 is SEHNR and CDR2 is FQNEAQ (reference sequence). DNA for the CDR3: TGTGCCAGCAGCTTATTCGGAGTAAGAGGAGCGGGGTTTGAAGAGACCCAGTACTTC. This translates into CASSLFGVRGAGFEETQYF.